The 4 T cell receptor beta chains in this list originate from one sample, sequenced in a study of preoperative IRX-2 immunotherapy in early breast cancer. This sample's treatment: preoperative locoregional IRX-2 cytokine immunotherapy. Data came from immunoSEQ multiplex PCR; TCRdb stores just in-frame clones and leaves some out. The sample includes roughly 42,000 clones, approximately 77% of them seen just once. The input for sequencing was tumor tissue, taken after IRX-2 immunotherapy. The receptor source for this set is a human donor with breast cancer.

This sequence joins TRBV28 and TRBJ2-7, with TRBD2 identical over 9 bases. The germline V gene encodes CDR1 MDHEN and CDR2 SYDVKM. The CDR3 sequence is 15 residues long. The junction had 6 bases not matched to a gene; V was cut back by 4 bases and J by 2 bases. This CDR3 is CASSSLAGGAYEQYF. In DNA, the CDR3 is TGTGCCAGCAGTTCTCTGGCGGGAGGGGCCTACGAGCAGTACTTC.

As concerns this clone: Owing to an unread or ambiguous base, the encoded residue is reported as X. This rearrangement joins TRBV5-1 to TRBJ2-5, with D perhaps matching TRBD2 (6 bases). The CDR3 runs to 15 residues. Germline V gene lookup returns CDR1 SGHRS and CDR2 YFSETQ. Trimming removed 2 bases at V and 5 bases at J, with 16 bases between. In DNA, the CDR3 is TGCGCCAGCAGCTTRGTTAGCGGACCCAGCGAGACCCAGTACTTC. Translated: CASSXVSGPSETQYF. The entire CDR3 sequence reads CASSLVSGPSETQYF.

The chain recombines TRBV28 with TRBJ1-5; 7 bases fit TRBD1. V gave up 5 bases and J gave up 4 bases; unmatched junction bases: 8. Looked up from germline, CDR1 is MDHEN and CDR2 is SYDVKM. The CDR3 is 15 residues long. CDR3 region: CASSDLTGANQPQHF. The DNA for the CDR3 is TGTGCCAGCAGTGATCTTACAGGGGCGAATCAGCCCCAGCATTTT. The full variable domain, with the rest looked up from reference TRBV28 and TRBJ1-5, is DVKVTQSSRYLVKRTGEKVFLECVQDMDHENMFWYRQDPGLGLRLIYFSYDVKMKEKGDIPEGYSVSREKKERFSLILESASTNQTSMYLCASSDLTGANQPQHFGDGTRLSIL.

This chain uses TRBV12-5 with TRBJ2-4, with D possibly matching TRBD2 (5 bases). CDR1 and CDR2 from the germline V gene are LGHNT and FRNRAP. The V end lost 7 bases, the J end lost 2 bases, and 9 bases lay between the germline ends. The CDR3 totals 13 residues. This CDR3 is CASVTGTKNIQYF. The DNA for the CDR3 is TGTGCTAGTGTCACGGGAACCAAAAACATTCAGTACTTC.